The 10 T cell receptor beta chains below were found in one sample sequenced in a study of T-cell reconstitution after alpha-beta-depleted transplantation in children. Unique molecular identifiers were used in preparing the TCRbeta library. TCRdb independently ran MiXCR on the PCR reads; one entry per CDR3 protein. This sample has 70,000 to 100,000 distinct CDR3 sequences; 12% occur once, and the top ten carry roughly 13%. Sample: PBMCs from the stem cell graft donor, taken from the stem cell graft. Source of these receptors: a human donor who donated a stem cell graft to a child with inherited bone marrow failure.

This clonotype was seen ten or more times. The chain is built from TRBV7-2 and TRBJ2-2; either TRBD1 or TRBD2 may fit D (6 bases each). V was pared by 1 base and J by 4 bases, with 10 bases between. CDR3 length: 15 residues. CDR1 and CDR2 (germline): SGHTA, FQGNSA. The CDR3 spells CASSLDGGGTGELFF. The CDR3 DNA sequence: TGTGCCAGCAGCTTAGACGGGGGCGGCACCGGGGAGCTGTTTTTT.

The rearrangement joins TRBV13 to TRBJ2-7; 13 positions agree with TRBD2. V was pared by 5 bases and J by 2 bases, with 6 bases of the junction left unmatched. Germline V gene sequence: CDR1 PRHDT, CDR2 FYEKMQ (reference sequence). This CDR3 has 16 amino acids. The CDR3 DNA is TGTGCCAGCAGCCCGAAAGGACTAGCGGGGGCCTACGAGCAGTACTTC. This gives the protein CASSPKGLAGAYEQYF.

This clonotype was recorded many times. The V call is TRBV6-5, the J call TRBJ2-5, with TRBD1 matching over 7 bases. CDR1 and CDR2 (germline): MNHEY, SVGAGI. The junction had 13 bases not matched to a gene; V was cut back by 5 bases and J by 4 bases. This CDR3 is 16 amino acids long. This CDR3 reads CASSIQGKVFIETQYF. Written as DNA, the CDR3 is TGTGCCAGCAGTATACAGGGGAAAGTCTTCATAGAGACCCAGTACTTC.

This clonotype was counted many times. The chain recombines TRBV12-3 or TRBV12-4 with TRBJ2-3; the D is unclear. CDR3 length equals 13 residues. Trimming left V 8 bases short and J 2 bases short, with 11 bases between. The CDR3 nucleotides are TGTGCCAGCCACCGTGCTGTCACAGATACGCAGTATTTT. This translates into CASHRAVTDTQYF.

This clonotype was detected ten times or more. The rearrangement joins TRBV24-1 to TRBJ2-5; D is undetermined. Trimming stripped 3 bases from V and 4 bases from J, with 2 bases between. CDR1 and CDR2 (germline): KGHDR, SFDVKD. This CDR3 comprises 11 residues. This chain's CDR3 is CATSDRETQYF. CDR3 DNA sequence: TGTGCCACCAGTGATCGAGAGACCCAGTACTTC.

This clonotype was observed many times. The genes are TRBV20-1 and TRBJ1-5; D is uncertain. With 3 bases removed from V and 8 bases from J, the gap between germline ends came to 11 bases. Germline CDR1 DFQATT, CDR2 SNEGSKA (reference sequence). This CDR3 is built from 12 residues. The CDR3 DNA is TGCAGTGCTAGTCCCGGAGTCAAGCCCCAGCATTTT. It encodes CSASPGVKPQHF.

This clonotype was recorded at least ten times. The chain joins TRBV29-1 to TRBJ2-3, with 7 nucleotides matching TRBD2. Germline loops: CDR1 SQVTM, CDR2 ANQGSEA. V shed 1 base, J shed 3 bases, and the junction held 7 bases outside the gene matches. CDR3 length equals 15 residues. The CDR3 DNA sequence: TGCAGCGTTGAAGGAGGGGAGGGGCGAACAGATACGCAGTATTTT. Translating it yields CSVEGGEGRTDTQYF.

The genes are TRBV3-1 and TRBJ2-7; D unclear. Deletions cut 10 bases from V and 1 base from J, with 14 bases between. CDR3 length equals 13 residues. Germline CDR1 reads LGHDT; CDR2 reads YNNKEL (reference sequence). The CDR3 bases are TGTGCCACCACCACAAGAGATTCCTACGAGCAGTACTTC. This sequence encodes CATTTRDSYEQYF.

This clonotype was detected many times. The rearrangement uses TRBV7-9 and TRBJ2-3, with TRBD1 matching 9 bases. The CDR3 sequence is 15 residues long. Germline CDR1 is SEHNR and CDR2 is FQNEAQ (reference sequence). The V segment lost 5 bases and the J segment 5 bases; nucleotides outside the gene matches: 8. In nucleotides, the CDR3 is TGTGCCAGCAGCCCTCACAGGGGGCGCGGAGATACGCAGTATTTT. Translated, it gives CASSPHRGRGDTQYF.

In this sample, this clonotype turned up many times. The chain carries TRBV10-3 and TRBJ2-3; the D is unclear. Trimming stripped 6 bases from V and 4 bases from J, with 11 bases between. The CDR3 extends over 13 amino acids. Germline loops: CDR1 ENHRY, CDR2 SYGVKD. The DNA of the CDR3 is TGTGCCATCAGAACGCGTGGGGCAGATACGCAGTATTTT. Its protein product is CAIRTRGADTQYF.